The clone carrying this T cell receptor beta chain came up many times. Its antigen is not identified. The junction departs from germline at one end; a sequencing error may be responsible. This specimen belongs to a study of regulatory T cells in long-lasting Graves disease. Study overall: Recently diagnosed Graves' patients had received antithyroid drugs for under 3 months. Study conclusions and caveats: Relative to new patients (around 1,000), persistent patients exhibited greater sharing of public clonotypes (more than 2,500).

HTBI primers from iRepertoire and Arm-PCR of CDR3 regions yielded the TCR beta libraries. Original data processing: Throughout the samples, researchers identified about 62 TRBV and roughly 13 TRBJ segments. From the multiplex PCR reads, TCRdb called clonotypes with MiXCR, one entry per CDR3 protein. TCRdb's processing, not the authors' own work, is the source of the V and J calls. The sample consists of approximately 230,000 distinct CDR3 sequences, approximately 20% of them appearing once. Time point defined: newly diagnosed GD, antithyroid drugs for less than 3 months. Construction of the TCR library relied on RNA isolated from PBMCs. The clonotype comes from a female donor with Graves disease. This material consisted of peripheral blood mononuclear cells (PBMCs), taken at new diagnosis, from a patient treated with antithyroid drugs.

The CDR3 sequence is CASSQDRDYEQYF. The CDR3 bases are TGTGCCAGCAGCCAAGACAGGGACTACGAGCAGTACTTC. This sequence joins TRBV4-3 and TRBJ2-7, with 7 bases fitting TRBD1. The CDR3 extends over 13 amino acids. Germline CDR1 is LGHNA and CDR2 is YSLEER.